This TCR beta chain was captured in a study of OX40 agonist ivuxolimab in advanced cancers. TCRdb's copy holds only in-frame clones and misses some; the assay was immunoSEQ multiplex PCR. This table holds under 80,000 clones, 65% to 85% found once. This CDR3 spans 17 amino acids. V lost 4 bases and J lost 1; bases outside the gene matches: 10. Germline loops: CDR1 SEHNR, CDR2 FQNEAQ (reference sequence). This clonotype originated in an adult with an advanced solid tumor such as melanoma, head and neck, liver or kidney cancer. This chain connects TRBV7-9 to TRBJ1-1; TRBD1 matches 9 bases. The sequencing used CD4+ or CD8+ T cells sorted from blood, collected in a trial of the OX40 agonist ivuxolimab. In nucleotides, the CDR3 is TGTGCCAGCAGCTCGGGACAGGGCAGAAGTGGGAACACTGAAGCTTTCTTT. This translates into CASSSGQGRSGNTEAFF.